This T cell receptor (beta chain) is drawn from a study of shared clonotypes between healthy human individuals. On the study more broadly: Participating donors consisted of a couple of women and a few men aged 18 to 49.

The assay was carried out at the deep level. Sequencing used immunoSEQ multiplex PCR; TCRdb keeps in-frame clones, though not all of them. The sample consists of roughly 1,600,000 clones, less than 99% of them appearing once. Sequenced material: naive CD4+ T cells sorted from blood. The sample's subset: CD45RA+ positively selected. This clonotype was obtained from a man aged 25-45 years in good health.

The CDR3 nucleotides are TGTGCCAGCAGCTTAGAGATTTCATCGGAGACCCAGTACTTC. The encoded protein is CASSLEISSETQYF. The chain uses TRBV7-9 and TRBJ2-5; no firm D call. The CDR3 runs to 14 residues. Trimming took off 1 base at V and 5 bases at J, with 11 bases between the two ends. Germline CDR1 and CDR2: SEHNR and FQNEAQ (reference sequence).